This T cell receptor beta chain was sequenced during a study of beta chain features in type 1 diabetes. Every bit of the isolated RNA underwent reverse transcription, so sequencing read expressed TCRB transcripts. Data came from immunoSEQ multiplex PCR; TCRdb stores just in-frame clones and leaves some out. Here the sample spans 250,000 or so clones, about 70% being singletons. The receptor comes from a man between 25 and 39 years old in good health. The sequenced sample was naive CD4+ T cells from blood.

The CDR3 DNA reads as TGTGCCAGCAGCTTAGGAAGCGGTAGCACAGATACGCAGTATTTT. It is translated as CASSLGSGSTDTQYF. The V and J genes are TRBV7-7 and TRBJ2-3; possibly TRBD2 for D (5 bases). The CDR3 sequence is 15 residues long. Germline V lookup: CDR1 SSHAT, CDR2 FNYEAQ (reference sequence). V dropped 1 base and J dropped 0 bases, with 8 bases sitting between them.